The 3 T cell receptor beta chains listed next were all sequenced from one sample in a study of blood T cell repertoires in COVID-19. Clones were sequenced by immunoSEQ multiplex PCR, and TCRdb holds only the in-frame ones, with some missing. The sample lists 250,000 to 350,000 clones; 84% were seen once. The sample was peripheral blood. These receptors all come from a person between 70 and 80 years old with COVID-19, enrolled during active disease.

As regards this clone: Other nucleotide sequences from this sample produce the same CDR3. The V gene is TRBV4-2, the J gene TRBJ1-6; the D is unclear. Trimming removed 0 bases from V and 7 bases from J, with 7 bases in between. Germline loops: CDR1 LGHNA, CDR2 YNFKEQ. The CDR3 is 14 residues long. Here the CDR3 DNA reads TGTGCCAGCAGCCAAGAGGGCGCAAATTCACCCCTCCACTTT. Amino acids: CASSQEGANSPLHF.

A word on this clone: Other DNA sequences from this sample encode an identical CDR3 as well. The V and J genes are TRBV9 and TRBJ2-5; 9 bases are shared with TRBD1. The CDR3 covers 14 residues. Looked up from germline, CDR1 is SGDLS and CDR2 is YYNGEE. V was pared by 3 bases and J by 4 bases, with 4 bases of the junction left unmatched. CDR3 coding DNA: TGTGCCAGCAGCGGGTACAGGGGGCGAGAGACCCAGTACTTC. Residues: CASSGYRGRETQYF.

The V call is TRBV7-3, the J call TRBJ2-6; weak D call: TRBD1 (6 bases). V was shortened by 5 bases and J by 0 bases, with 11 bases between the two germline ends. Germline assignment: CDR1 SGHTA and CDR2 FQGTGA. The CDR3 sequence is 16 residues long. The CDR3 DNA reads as TGTGCCAGCAGCCGAAGCAGGGGCTCTGGGGCCAACGTCCTGACTTTC. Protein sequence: CASSRSRGSGANVLTF.